A single sample is the source of the 25 T cell receptor beta chains below, sequenced in a study of early T cells in non-severe SARS-CoV-2 infection. TCRdb re-derived calls from the 5' RACE reads in MiXCR, one entry per CDR3 protein. This sample carries approximately 99,000 distinct CDR3 sequences, about 12% of them seen once, and the ten largest clones take around 2.9%. The sequencing sample was made of whole blood. The receptors come from an adult who was a healthcare worker with PCR-confirmed SARS-CoV-2 infection or an uninfected control (not recorded which).

The chain employs TRBV24-1 and TRBJ2-1; no reliable D call. V lost 0 bases and J lost 0, with 8 bases in between. This CDR3 spans 16 amino acids. CDR1 and CDR2 (germline): KGHDR, SFDVKD. Here the CDR3 DNA reads TGTGCCACCAGTGATTTGAACGCGAGCTCCTACAATGAGCAGTTCTTC. Its translation: CATSDLNASSYNEQFF.

In regard to this clonotype: A clone one base away is much larger, so this may be a read error. The genes are TRBV2 and TRBJ2-7; D is unclear. The CDR3 sequence is 17 residues long. V was clipped by 5 bases and J by 2 bases, with 22 bases between them. CDR1 and CDR2 (germline): SNHLY, FYNNEI. The DNA for the CDR3 is TGTGCCAGCAGTTCCACCACATCTGCGGAGCCCCCCTACGAGCAGTACTTC. Its translation is CASSSTTSAEPPYEQYF.

This clonotype was seen a few times. J is TRBJ1-2 and V is TRBV7-2, with 9 positions matching TRBD1. V shed 6 bases, J shed 5 bases, and the junction held 19 bases outside the gene matches. This CDR3 comprises 18 residues. The germline V gene encodes CDR1 SGHTA and CDR2 FQGNSA. The CDR3 DNA reads TGTGCCAGCAGGTTTAGCCGGGACAGGGATGTTGTTGATTATGGCTACACCTTC. It encodes CASRFSRDRDVVDYGYTF.

CDR3: CATSDPYNEQFF. The CDR3 DNA sequence: TGTGCCACCAGTGACCCATACAATGAGCAGTTCTTC. This chain links TRBV24-1 with TRBJ2-1; no definite D call. The germline gives CDR1 KGHDR, CDR2 SFDVKD. This CDR3 is built from 12 residues. V lost 4 bases and J lost 4, with 4 bases in between.

This chain uses TRBV13 with TRBJ1-2; no firm D call. Germline values: CDR1 PRHDT, CDR2 FYEKMQ (reference sequence). The V gene lost 5 bases and the J gene lost 6 bases, with 19 bases spanning the gap. The CDR3 loop spans 15 amino acids. The CDR3 nucleotides are TGTGCCAGCAGCAAGATTATGCAGGATTCGGATGGCTACACCTTC. The encoded protein is CASSKIMQDSDGYTF.

This clonotype was recorded at least ten times. This chain links TRBV5-1 with TRBJ2-1, with TRBD2 matching over 10 bases. V shed 0 bases, J shed 0 bases, and the junction held 9 bases outside the gene matches. The length of the CDR3 is 19 residues. Per germline, CDR1 SGHRS and CDR2 YFSETQ. As DNA, the CDR3 is TGCGCCAGCAGCTTGGGGATAGCGGGGGGCCTAAGCTCCTACAATGAGCAGTTCTTC. Amino acid sequence: CASSLGIAGGLSSYNEQFF.

The V call is TRBV14, the J call TRBJ2-7; D is unresolved. CDR1 is SGHDN, CDR2 FVKESK, per germline. Trimming pared 0 bases from V and 7 bases from J, leaving 7 bases between. The CDR3 covers 12 residues. CDR3 sequence reads: CASSQDRTEQYF. The CDR3 region has the DNA TGTGCCAGCAGCCAAGATCGTACGGAGCAGTACTTC. Based on the CDR3 plus reference TRBV14 and TRBJ2-7, the full variable domain is EAGVTQFPSHSVIEKGQTVTLRCDPISGHDNLYWYRRVMGKEIKFLLHFVKESKQDESGMPNNRFLAERTGGTYSTLKVQPAELEDSGVYFCASSQDRTEQYFGPGTRLTVT.

In the case of this clonotype: A read error may account for a junction end that differs from germline. The rearrangement joins TRBV6-6 to TRBJ2-7, with TRBD1 as a possible D gene (6 bases). Germline assignment: CDR1 MNHNY and CDR2 SVGAGI (reference sequence). The CDR3 is made up of 13 amino acids. Written as DNA, the CDR3 is TGTGCCAGCAGTTATGGGGGCTCCTACGAGCTGTACTTC. The encoded protein is CASSYGGSYELYF.

This clonotype was counted only a few times. The V gene is TRBV24-1, the J gene TRBJ1-6, with D hard to call. The CDR3 is 16 residues long. With 9 bases removed from V and 5 bases from J, the gap between germline ends came to 19 bases. Looked up from germline, CDR1 is KGHDR and CDR2 is SFDVKD. CDR3: CATQPDPSTNNSPLHF. The DNA for the CDR3 is TGTGCCACCCAGCCGGACCCTTCAACTAATAATTCACCCCTCCACTTT.

Of note for this clonotype: The junction and the germline gene differ at one end; a read error may be behind it. This chain links TRBV29-1 with TRBJ1-1; 8 positions match TRBD1. Germline V gives CDR1 SQVTM, CDR2 ANQGSEA. This CDR3 has 15 residues. Here the CDR3 reads CSVEADRVYSGEAFF. In DNA, the CDR3 is TGCAGCGTAGAAGCGGACAGGGTGTATTCGGGTGAAGCTTTCTTT.

The V call is TRBV2, the J call TRBJ2-1; 7 bases agree with TRBD2. Germline CDR1 is SNHLY and CDR2 is FYNNEI. The V and J ends lost 6 bases and 3 bases, in that order; junction bases with no gene match: 8. CDR3 length: 15 amino acids. The CDR3 spells CASSVLAPSYNEQFF. CDR3 nucleotides: TGTGCCAGCAGCGTACTAGCGCCTAGCTACAATGAGCAGTTCTTC.

The chain recombines TRBV5-1 with TRBJ1-4; no firm D call. CDR1 and CDR2 from the germline V gene are SGHRS and YFSETQ. Trimming shortened V by 3 bases and J by 5 bases, and 14 bases separated the two germline ends. The CDR3 sequence is 15 residues long. DNA for the CDR3: TGCGCCAGCAGCTCGACCCTCGGACGGAATGAAAAACTGTTTTTT. As protein: CASSSTLGRNEKLFF.

The sample holds many counts of this clonotype. V and J are TRBV18 and TRBJ1-1; 9 bases line up with TRBD1. Losses at the gene ends were 6 bases for V and 1 base for J; bases not matched to a gene: 0. Germline V gene lookup returns CDR1 KGHSH and CDR2 LQKENI. CDR3 size: 13 residues. CDR3 coding DNA: TGTGCCAGCTCGGGACAGGGGAACACTGAAGCTTTCTTT. Its translation: CASSGQGNTEAFF.

This clonotype was observed a few times. V gene TRBV12-3 or TRBV12-4 combines with J gene TRBJ2-7; 7 nucleotides line up with TRBD2. Trimming removed 10 bases from V and 3 bases from J; junction bases left unmatched: 9. The CDR3 loop spans 13 amino acids. Here the CDR3 reads CATPGTTLYEQYF. The CDR3 DNA sequence: TGTGCCACCCCAGGGACTACACTCTACGAGCAGTACTTC.

This clonotype was counted a few times. DNA for the CDR3: TGTGCCAGCAGTTTAGCGGAGGAAGAGACCCAGTACTTC. It specifies CASSLAEEETQYF. This chain uses TRBV12-3 or TRBV12-4 with TRBJ2-5, with D perhaps TRBD2 (5 bases). The CDR3 contains 13 residues. V gave up 0 bases and J gave up 3 bases, with 5 bases separating them.

There are a few counts of this clonotype. The rearrangement links TRBV13 to TRBJ1-6; TRBD1 is a possible D gene (5 bases). CDR1 PRHDT and CDR2 FYEKMQ come from the germline V gene (reference sequence). Trimming pared 5 bases from V and 5 bases from J, leaving 16 bases between. The CDR3 is 16 amino acids. The CDR3 spells CASSRRGVRDNSPLHF. The CDR3 bases are TGTGCCAGCAGCAGACGTGGTGTCAGGGATAATTCACCCCTCCACTTT.

This clonotype was observed a few times. The rearrangement links TRBV28 to TRBJ2-7; 11 bases map to TRBD2. The CDR3 consists of 15 residues. Germline V gene sequence: CDR1 MDHEN, CDR2 SYDVKM. V shed 6 bases and J 4 bases; nucleotides not matched to a gene: 8. In DNA, the CDR3 is TGTGCCAGCAGCTCACTACTAGCGGGAGAATACGAGCAGTACTTC. It specifies CASSSLLAGEYEQYF.

This clonotype was observed many times. The rearrangement joins TRBV3-1 to TRBJ1-1; TRBD1 is a possible D gene (5 bases). The CDR3 is 16 residues long. V was trimmed by 2 bases and J by 5 bases, leaving 18 bases between them. Germline CDR1 is LGHDT and CDR2 is YNNKEL (reference sequence). The CDR3: CASSQYPGTLGTEAFF. The CDR3 nucleotides are TGTGCCAGCAGCCAATATCCAGGGACCCTCGGTACTGAAGCTTTCTTT.

This chain joins TRBV29-1 and TRBJ2-7, with 7 bases aligning to TRBD1. Germline loops: CDR1 SQVTM, CDR2 ANQGSEA. The CDR3 consists of 11 residues. J lost 4 bases, V lost 7 bases, and 4 bases had no gene match. The CDR3 protein is CSGRTGYEQYF. The CDR3 coding sequence is TGCAGCGGTAGGACAGGATACGAGCAGTACTTC.

There are many counts of this clonotype. The chain employs TRBV18 and TRBJ2-7; 9 bases match TRBD2. CDR1 is KGHSH, CDR2 LQKENI, per germline. The CDR3 totals 18 residues. V was pared by 1 base and J by 2 bases, with 12 bases of the junction left unmatched. CDR3 nucleotides: TGTGCCAGCTCACCACGAGCGTCGGTGGCTAGCGGGACCTACGAGCAGTACTTC. This sequence encodes CASSPRASVASGTYEQYF.

This clonotype was seen ten or more times. The rearrangement uses TRBV12-3 or TRBV12-4 and TRBJ2-1, with 10 bases lining up with TRBD2. The CDR3 contains 15 residues. Trimming cost V 1 base and J 7 bases; bases outside gene matches: 4. CDR3 DNA: TGTGCCAGCAGTTTAGGAGCGGGGGGGCTTAATGAGCAGTTCTTC. This translates into CASSLGAGGLNEQFF.

The rearrangement links TRBV28 to TRBJ1-4; D not certain. The CDR3 totals 13 residues. Trimming took off 6 bases at V and 7 bases at J, with 12 bases between the two ends. In germline, CDR1 is MDHEN, CDR2 SYDVKM. The CDR3 nucleotides read TGTGCCAGCAGACCCGGTGGAGGTGAAAAACTGTTTTTT. Residues: CASRPGGGEKLFF.

This clonotype was recorded a few times. For the CDR3, the DNA is TGTGCCAGCAGCCAAGCCCGGATAATGAACACTGAAGCTTTCTTT. Residues: CASSQARIMNTEAFF. The chain joins TRBV3-1 to TRBJ1-1, with D uncertain. The CDR3 totals 15 residues. From germline, CDR1 is LGHDT and CDR2 YNNKEL (reference sequence). The V gene lost 1 base and the J gene lost 0 bases, with 9 bases spanning the gap.

This clonotype was recorded a few times. V usage is TRBV27 and J usage is TRBJ1-4; D not resolved. The CDR3 runs to 15 residues. The ends were cut back, 3 bases at V and 4 bases at J, with 12 bases in the middle. CDR1 MNHEY and CDR2 SMNVEV come from the germline V gene (reference sequence). The CDR3 protein is CASSFKSSGNEKLFF. CDR3 nucleotide sequence: TGTGCCAGCAGTTTTAAGTCCAGCGGTAATGAAAAACTGTTTTTT.

This chain links TRBV2 with TRBJ1-5, with 9 bases identical to TRBD1. CDR3 length: 19 amino acids. CDR1 is SNHLY and CDR2 is FYNNEI in the germline V gene. With 6 bases clipped from V and 5 bases from J, the junction kept 20 bases outside the gene matches. The CDR3 bases are TGTGCCAGCAGCCCTTTAGGGACAGGGATCGCAACGTCCTATCAGCCCCAGCATTTT. This encodes CASSPLGTGIATSYQPQHF.